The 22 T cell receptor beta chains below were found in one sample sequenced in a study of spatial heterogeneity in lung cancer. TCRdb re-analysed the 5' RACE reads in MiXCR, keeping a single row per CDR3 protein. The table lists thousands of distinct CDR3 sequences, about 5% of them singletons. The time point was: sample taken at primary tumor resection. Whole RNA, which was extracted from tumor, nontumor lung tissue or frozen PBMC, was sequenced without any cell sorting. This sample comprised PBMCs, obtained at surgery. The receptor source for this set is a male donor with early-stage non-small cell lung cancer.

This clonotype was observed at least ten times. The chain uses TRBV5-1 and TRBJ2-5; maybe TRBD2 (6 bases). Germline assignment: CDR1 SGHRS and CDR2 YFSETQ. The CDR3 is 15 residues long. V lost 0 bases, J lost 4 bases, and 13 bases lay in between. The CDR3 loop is CASSLAGAGGETQYF. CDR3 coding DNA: TGCGCCAGCAGCTTGGCCGGGGCCGGGGGAGAGACCCAGTACTTC.

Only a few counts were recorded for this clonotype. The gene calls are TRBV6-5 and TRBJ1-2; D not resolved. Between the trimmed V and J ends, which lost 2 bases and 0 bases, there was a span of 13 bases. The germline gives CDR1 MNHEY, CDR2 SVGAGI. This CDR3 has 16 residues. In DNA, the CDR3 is TGTGCCAGCAGTTACAGCGGTTTGGAGCCTAACTATGGCTACACCTTC. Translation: CASSYSGLEPNYGYTF.

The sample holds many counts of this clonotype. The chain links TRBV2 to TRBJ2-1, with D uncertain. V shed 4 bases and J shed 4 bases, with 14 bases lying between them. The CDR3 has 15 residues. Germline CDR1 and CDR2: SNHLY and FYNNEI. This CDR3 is CASSGLSRRYNEQFF. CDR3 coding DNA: TGTGCCAGCAGTGGACTCTCAAGGAGATACAATGAGCAGTTCTTC. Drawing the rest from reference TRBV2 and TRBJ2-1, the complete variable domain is EPEVTQTPSHQVTQMGQEVILRCVPISNHLYFYWYRQILGQKVEFLVSFYNNEISEKSEIFDDQFSVERPDGSNFTLKIRSTKLEDSAMYFCASSGLSRRYNEQFFGPGTRLTVL.

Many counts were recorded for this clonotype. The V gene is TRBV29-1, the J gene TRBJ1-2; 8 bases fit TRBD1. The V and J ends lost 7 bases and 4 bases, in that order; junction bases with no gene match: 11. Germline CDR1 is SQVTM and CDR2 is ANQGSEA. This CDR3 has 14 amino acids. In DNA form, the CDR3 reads TGCAGCGCCATGGGGCAGGGGGCGTTCTATGGCTACACCTTC. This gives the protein CSAMGQGAFYGYTF.

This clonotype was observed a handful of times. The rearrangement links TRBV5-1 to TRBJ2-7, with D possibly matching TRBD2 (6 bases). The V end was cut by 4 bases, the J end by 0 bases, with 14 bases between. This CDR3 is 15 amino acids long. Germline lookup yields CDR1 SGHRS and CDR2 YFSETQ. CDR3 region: CASSPGTASSYEQYF. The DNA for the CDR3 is TGCGCCAGCAGCCCCGGGACTGCCAGCTCCTACGAGCAGTACTTC.

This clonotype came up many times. CDR3: CASSYMDSNQPQHF. CDR3 bases: TGTGCCAGCAGTTACATGGATAGCAATCAGCCCCAGCATTTT. The chain links TRBV28 to TRBJ1-5; D not resolved. The V gene lost 4 bases and the J gene lost 0 bases, with 7 bases spanning the gap. The CDR3 is 14 amino acids. CDR1 and CDR2 (germline): MDHEN, SYDVKM.

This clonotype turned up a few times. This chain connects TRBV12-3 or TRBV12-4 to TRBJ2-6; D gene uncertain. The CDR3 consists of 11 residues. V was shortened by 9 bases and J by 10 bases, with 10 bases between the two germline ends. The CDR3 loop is CASHSRNVLTF. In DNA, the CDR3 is TGTGCCAGTCACTCTAGGAACGTCCTGACTTTC.

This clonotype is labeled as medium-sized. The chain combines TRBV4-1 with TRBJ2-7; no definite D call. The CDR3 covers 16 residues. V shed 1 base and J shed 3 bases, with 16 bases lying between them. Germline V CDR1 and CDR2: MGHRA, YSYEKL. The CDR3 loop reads CASSQGLRHPGYEQYF. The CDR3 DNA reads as TGCGCCAGCAGCCAAGGGTTAAGGCATCCGGGCTACGAGCAGTACTTC.

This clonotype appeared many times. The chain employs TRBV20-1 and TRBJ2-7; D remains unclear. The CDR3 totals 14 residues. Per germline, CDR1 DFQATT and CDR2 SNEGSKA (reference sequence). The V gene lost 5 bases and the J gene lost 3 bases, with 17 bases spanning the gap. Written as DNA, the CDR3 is TGCAGTGCTCACCTACAGAGACCGAGCTACGAGCAGTACTTC. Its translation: CSAHLQRPSYEQYF.

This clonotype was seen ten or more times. This chain's CDR3 is CAWTRGLRTEAFF. The DNA of the CDR3 is TGTGCCTGGACCCGGGGGTTGCGGACTGAAGCTTTCTTT. The J gene is TRBJ1-1, the V gene TRBV30; possible D gene TRBD1, 5 bases. V was shortened by 4 bases and J by 5 bases, with 14 bases between the two germline ends. From germline, CDR1 is GTSNPN and CDR2 SVGIG (reference sequence). The CDR3 is made up of 13 amino acids.

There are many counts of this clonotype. DNA of the CDR3: TGTGCCAGCAGCTTGATTCCGGGACAGGGTAGCGAGACCCAGTACTTC. This gives the protein CASSLIPGQGSETQYF. The chain has TRBV7-9 and TRBJ2-5; 9 bases line up with TRBD1. Germline V gives CDR1 SEHNR, CDR2 FQNEAQ (reference sequence). With V trimmed by 3 bases and J by 5 bases, 10 bases remained unmatched. The CDR3 contains 16 residues.

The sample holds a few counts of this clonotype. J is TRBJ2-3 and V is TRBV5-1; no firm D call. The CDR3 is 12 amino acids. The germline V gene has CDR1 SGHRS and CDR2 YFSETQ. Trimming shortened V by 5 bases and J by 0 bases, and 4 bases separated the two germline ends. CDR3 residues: CASRTSTDTQYF. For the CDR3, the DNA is TGCGCCAGCAGAACTAGCACAGATACGCAGTATTTT. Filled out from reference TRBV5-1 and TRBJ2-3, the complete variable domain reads KAGVTQTPRYLIKTRGQQVTLSCSPISGHRSVSWYQQTPGQGLQFLFEYFSETQRNKGNFPGRFSGRQFSNSRSEMNVSTLELGDSALYLCASRTSTDTQYFGPGTRLTVL.

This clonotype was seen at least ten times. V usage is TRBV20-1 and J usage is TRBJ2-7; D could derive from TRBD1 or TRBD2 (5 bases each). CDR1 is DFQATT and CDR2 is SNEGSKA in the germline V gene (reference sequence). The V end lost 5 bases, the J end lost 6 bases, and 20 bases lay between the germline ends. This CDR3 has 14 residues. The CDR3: CSAAELGAFFEQYF. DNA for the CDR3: TGCAGTGCTGCCGAACTAGGGGCCTTTTTCGAGCAGTACTTC.

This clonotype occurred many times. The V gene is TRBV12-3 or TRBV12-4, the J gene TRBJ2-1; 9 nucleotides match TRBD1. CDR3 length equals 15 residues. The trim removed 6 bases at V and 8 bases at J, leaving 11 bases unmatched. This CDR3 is CASRTPGQGKDEQFF. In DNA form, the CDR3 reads TGTGCCAGCAGAACCCCGGGACAGGGTAAGGATGAGCAGTTCTTC.

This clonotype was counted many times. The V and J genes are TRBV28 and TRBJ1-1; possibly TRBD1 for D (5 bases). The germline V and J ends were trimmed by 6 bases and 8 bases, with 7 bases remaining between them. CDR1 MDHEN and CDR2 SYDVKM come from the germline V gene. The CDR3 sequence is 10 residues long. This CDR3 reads CASRGEEAFF. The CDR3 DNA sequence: TGTGCCAGCAGAGGGGAGGAAGCTTTCTTT.

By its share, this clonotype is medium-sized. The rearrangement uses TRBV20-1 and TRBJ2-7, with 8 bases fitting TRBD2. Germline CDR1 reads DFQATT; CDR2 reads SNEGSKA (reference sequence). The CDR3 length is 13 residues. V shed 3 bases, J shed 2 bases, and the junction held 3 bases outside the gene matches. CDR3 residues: CSASAGRAYEQYF. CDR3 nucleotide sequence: TGCAGTGCTAGTGCCGGGAGGGCCTACGAGCAGTACTTC.

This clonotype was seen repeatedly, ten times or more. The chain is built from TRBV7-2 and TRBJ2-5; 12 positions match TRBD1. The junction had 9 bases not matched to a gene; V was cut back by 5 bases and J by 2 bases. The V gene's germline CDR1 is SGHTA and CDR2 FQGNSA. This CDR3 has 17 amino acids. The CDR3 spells CASSRGQGAPKQETQYF. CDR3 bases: TGTGCCAGCAGCCGGGGACAGGGGGCTCCGAAGCAAGAGACCCAGTACTTC.

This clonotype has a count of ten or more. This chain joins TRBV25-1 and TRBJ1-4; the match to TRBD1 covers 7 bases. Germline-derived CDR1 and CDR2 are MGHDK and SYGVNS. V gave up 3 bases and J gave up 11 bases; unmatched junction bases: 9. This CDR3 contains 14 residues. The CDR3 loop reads CASSDLTRGNKLFF. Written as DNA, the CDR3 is TGTGCCAGCAGTGACCTGACCAGGGGGAATAAACTGTTTTTT.

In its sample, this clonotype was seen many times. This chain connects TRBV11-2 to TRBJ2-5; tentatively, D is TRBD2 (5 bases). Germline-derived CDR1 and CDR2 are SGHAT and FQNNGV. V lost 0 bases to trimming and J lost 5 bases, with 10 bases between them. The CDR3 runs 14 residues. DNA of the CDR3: TGTGCCAGCAGCTTAGATTCGTCGGGGGAGACCCAGTACTTC. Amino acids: CASSLDSSGETQYF. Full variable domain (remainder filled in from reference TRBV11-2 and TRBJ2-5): EAGVAQSPRYKIIEKRQSVAFWCNPISGHATLYWYQQILGQGPKLLIQFQNNGVVDDSQLPKDRFSAERLKGVDSTLKIQPAKLEDSAVYLCASSLDSSGETQYFGPGTRLLVL.

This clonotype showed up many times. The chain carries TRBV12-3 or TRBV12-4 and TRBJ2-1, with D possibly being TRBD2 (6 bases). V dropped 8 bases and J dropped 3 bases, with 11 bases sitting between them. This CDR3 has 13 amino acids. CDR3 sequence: CASWASVYNEQFF. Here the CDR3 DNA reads TGTGCCAGCTGGGCTAGCGTCTACAATGAGCAGTTCTTC.

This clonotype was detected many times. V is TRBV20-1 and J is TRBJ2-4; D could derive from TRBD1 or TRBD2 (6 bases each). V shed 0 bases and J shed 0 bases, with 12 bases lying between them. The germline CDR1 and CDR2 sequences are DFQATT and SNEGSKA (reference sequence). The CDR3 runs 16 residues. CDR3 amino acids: CSARDIGGIAKNIQYF. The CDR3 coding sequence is TGCAGTGCTAGAGATATAGGGGGGATAGCCAAAAACATTCAGTACTTC.

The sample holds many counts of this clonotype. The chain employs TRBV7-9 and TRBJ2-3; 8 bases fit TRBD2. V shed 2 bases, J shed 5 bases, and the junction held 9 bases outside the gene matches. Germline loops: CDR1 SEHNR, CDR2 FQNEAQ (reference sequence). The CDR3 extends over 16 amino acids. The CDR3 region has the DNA TGTGCCAGCAGCTTAAGGCTCCTAGCGGGCGGAGATACGCAGTATTTT. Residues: CASSLRLLAGGDTQYF.